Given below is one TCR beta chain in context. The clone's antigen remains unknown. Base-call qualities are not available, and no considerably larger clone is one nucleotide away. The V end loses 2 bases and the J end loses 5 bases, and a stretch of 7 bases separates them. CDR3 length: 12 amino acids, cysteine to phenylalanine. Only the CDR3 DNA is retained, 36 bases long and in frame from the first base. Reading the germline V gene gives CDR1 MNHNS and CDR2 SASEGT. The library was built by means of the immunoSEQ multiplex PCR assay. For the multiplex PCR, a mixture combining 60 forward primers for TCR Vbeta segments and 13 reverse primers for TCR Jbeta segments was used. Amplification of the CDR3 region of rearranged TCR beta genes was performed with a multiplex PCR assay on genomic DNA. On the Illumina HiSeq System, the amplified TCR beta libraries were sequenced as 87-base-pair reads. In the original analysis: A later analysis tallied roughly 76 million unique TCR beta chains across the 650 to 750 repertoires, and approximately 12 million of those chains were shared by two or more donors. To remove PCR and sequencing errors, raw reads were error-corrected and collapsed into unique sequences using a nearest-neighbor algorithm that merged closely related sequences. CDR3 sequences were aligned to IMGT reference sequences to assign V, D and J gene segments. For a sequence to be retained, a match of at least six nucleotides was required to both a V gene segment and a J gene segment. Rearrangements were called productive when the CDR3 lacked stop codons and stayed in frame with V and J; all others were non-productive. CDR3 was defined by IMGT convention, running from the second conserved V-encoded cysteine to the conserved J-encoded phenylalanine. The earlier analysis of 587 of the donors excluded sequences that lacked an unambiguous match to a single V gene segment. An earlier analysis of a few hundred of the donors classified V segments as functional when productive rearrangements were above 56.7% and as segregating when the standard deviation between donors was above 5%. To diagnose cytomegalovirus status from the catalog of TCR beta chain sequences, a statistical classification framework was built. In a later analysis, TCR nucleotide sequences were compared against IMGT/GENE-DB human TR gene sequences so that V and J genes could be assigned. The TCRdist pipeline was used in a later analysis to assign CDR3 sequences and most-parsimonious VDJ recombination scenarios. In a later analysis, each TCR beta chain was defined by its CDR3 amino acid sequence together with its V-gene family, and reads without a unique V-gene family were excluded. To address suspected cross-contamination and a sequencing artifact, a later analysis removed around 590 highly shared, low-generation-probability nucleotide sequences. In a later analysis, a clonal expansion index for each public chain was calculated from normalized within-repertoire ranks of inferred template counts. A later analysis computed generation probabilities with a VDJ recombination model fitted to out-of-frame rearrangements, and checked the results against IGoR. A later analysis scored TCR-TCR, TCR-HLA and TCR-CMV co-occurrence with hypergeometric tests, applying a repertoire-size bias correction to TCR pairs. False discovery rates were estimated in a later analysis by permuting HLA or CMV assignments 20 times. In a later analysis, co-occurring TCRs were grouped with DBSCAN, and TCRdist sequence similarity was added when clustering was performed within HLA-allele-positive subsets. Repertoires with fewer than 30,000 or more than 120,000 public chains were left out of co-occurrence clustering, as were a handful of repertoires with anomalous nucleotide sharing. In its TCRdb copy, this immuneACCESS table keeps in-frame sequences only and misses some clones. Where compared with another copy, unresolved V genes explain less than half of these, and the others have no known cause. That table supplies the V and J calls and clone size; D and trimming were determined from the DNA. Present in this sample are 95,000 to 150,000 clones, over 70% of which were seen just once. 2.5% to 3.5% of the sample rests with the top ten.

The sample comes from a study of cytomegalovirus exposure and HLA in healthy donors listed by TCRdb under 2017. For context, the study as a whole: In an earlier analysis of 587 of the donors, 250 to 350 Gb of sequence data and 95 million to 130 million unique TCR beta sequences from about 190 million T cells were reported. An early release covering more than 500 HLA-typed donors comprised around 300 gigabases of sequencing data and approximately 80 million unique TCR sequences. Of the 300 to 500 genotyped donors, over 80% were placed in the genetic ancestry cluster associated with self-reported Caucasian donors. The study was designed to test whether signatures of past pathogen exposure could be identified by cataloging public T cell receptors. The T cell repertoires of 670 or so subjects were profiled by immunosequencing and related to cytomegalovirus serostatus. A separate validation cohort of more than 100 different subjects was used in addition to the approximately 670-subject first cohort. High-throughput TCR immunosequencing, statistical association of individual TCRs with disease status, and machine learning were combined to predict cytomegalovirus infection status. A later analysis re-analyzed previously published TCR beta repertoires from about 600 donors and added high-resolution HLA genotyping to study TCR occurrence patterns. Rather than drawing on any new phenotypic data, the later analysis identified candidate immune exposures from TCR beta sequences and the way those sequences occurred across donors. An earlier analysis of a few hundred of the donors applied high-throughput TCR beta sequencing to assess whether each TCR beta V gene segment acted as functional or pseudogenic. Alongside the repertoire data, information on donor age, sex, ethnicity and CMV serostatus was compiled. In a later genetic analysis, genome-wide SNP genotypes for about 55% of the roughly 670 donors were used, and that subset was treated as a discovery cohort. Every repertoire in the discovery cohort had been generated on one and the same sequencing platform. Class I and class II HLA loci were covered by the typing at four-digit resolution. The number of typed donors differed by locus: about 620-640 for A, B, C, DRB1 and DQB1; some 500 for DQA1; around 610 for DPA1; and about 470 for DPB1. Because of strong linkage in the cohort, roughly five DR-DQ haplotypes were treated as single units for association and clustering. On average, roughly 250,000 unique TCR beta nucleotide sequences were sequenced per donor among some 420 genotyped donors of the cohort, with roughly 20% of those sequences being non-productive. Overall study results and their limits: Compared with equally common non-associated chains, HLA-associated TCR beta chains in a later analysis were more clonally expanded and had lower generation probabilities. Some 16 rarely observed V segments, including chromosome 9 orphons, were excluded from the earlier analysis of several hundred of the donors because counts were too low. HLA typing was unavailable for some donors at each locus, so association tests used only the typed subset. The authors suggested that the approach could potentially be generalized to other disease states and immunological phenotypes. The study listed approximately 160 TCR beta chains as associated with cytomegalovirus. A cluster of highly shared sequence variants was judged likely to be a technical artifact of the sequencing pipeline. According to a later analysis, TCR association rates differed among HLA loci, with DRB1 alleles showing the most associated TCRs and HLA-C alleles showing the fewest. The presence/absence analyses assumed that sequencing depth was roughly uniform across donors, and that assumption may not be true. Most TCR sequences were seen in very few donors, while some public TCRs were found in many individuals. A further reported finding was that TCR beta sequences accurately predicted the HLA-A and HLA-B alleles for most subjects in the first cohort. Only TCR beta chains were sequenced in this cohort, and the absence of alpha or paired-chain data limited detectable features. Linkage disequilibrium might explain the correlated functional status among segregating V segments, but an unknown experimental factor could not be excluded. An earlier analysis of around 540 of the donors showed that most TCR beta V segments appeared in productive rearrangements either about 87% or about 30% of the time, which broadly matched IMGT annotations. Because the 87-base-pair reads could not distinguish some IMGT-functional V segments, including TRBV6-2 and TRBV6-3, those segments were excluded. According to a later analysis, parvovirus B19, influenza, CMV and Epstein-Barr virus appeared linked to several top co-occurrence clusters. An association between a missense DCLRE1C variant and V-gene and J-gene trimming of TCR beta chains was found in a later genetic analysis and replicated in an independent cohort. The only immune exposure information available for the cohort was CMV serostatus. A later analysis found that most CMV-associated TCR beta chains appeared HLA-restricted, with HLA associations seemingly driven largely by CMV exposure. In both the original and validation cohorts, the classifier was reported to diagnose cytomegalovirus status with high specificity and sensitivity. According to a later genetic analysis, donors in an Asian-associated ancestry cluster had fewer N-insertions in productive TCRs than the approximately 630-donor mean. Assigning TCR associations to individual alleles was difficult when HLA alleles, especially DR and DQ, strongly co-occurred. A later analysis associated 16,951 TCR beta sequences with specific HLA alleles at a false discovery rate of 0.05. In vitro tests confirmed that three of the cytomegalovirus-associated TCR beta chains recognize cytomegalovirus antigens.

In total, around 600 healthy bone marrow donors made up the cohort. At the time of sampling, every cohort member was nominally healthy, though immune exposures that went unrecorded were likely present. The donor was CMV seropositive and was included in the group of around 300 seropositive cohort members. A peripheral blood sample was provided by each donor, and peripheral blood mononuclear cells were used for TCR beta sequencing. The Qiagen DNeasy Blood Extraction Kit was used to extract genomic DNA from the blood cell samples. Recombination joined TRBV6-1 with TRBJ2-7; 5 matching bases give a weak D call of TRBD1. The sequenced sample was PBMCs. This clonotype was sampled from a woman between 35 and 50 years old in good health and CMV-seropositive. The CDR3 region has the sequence CASSELGDEQYF. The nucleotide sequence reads TGTGCCAGCAGTGAATTAGGGGACGAGCAGTACTTC.